The subject of this entry is one T cell receptor beta chain. CDR3 length: 13 amino acids. Germline V CDR1 and CDR2: SGHAT, FQNNGV. V was clipped by 5 bases and J by 6 bases, with 11 bases between them. How the authors handled the data: Amplification from reference gene primers served as the basis for estimated nucleated cell counts. Sequenced by immunoSEQ multiplex PCR; TCRdb stores in-frame clones only, minus some. That table gives V, J and clone size, and the DNA gave D and trimming. Of just under 300,000 clones listed, around 84% are singletons. The sample belongs to a study of blood T cell repertoires in COVID-19. Study background: Acute-phase and convalescent COVID-19 samples originated in the United States, Italy and Spain. Nucleic acid was either cDNA or gDNA, and it came from T cells, B-cell-depleted T cells, or PBMCs.

This chain links TRBV11-2 with TRBJ2-4, with a possible D match to TRBD2 (5 bases). This TCR came from a man in his 70s with acute or convalescent COVID-19. The sample consisted of peripheral blood. CDR3 in DNA: TGTGCCAGCAGCCGTAACGAGGGAAACATTCAGTACTTC. Protein: CASSRNEGNIQYF.